The 24 T cell receptor beta chains in this list originate from one sample, sequenced in a study of CD8 T cells in ankylosing spondylitis. No antigen has been identified for these receptors. TCRdb called the 5' RACE reads again in MiXCR, with one record for every CDR3 protein. The data hold hundreds of thousands of distinct CDR3 sequences, with 25% to 30% observed a single time. Study-level findings and limits: In ankylosing spondylitis blood, a motif of eight highly homologous TCR beta variants appeared characteristic.

Sequenced material: blood, either unsorted or a sorted T cell fraction (not recorded which). These receptors were collected from a male donor with ankylosing spondylitis.

This clonotype occurred a few times. The rearrangement joins TRBV7-2 to TRBJ2-7; D gene unclear. The CDR3 covers 13 residues. Germline V gives CDR1 SGHTA, CDR2 FQGNSA. The V end was cut by 0 bases, the J end by 2 bases, with 5 bases between. As DNA, the CDR3 is TGTGCCAGCAGCTTAGCACTAACCTACGAGCAGTACGTC. It yields the protein CASSLALTYEQYV.

DNA for the CDR3: TGTGCCTGGAGTGAAGGGACTAGCAATGAGCAGTTCTTC. Encoded protein: CAWSEGTSNEQFF. The rearrangement uses TRBV30 and TRBJ2-1; 8 bases match TRBD2. The CDR3 is 13 residues long. Losses at the gene ends were 1 base for V and 6 bases for J; bases not matched to a gene: 2. Germline V gene lookup returns CDR1 GTSNPN and CDR2 SVGIG (reference sequence).

This chain uses TRBV7-8 with TRBJ2-1; D ambiguous. This CDR3 is 14 amino acids long. Per the germline V gene, CDR1 is SGHVS and CDR2 is FQNEAQ. Trimming removed 6 bases at V and 4 bases at J, with 13 bases between. The CDR3 DNA follows: TGTGCCAGCAGTGAAAGATTGGGATACAATGAGCAGTTCTTC. Residues: CASSERLGYNEQFF.

This clonotype was detected many times. The chain couples TRBV29-1 to TRBJ1-1; D is ambiguous. The V end was cut by 4 bases, the J end by 5 bases, with 14 bases between. The CDR3 runs 13 residues. CDR1 SQVTM and CDR2 ANQGSEA come from the germline V gene. CDR3 loop: CSVGVGRWTEAFF. As DNA, the CDR3 is TGCAGCGTTGGGGTTGGACGGTGGACTGAAGCTTTCTTT.

This clonotype was detected only a few times. This rearrangement joins TRBV10-2 to TRBJ1-5; D perhaps matches TRBD1 (6 bases). This CDR3 is built from 13 residues. The V gene lost 6 bases and the J gene lost 7 bases, with 13 bases spanning the gap. CDR1 and CDR2 (germline): WSHSY, SAAADI. CDR3 sequence reads: CASREQGGQPQHF. CDR3 nucleotides: TGCGCCAGCAGGGAACAGGGTGGACAGCCCCAGCATTTT.

The rearrangement links TRBV28 to TRBJ1-3, with D possibly being TRBD1 (5 bases). The CDR3 contains 14 residues. Deletions cut 5 bases from V and 4 bases from J, with 12 bases between. Germline assignment: CDR1 MDHEN and CDR2 SYDVKM. The CDR3 region has the DNA TGTGCCAGCAGTATGGGGGGACCGGGAAACACCATATATTTT. It is translated as CASSMGGPGNTIYF.

A few counts support this clonotype. The V and J genes are TRBV2 and TRBJ2-7, with D possibly matching TRBD2 (5 bases). The length of the CDR3 is 12 residues. Germline V CDR1 and CDR2: SNHLY, FYNNEI. Trimming left V 8 bases short and J 0 bases short, with 8 bases between. This CDR3 is CASAEVSYEQYV. CDR3 in DNA: TGTGCCAGCGCGGAGGTCTCCTACGAGCAGTACGTC.

Comment on this clonotype: The junction departs from the called germline gene at one end, perhaps through a read error. V usage is TRBV3-1 and J usage is TRBJ2-2; D perhaps matches TRBD2 (5 bases). Germline V CDR1 and CDR2: LGHDT, YNNKEL (reference sequence). The CDR3 sequence is 13 residues long. Here the CDR3 DNA reads TGTGCCAGCAGCCTGACAAGCACCGGGGAGCTTTTTTTT. It encodes CASSLTSTGELFF.

V is TRBV7-9 and J is TRBJ2-7, with 9 positions matching TRBD2. The CDR3 covers 15 residues. The germline V gene encodes CDR1 SEHNR and CDR2 FQNEAQ (reference sequence). The V gene end was trimmed by 3 bases and the J gene end by 5 bases; junction bases not matched to a gene: 8. CDR3 loop: CASSFNSGSRDEQYF. In DNA, the CDR3 is TGTGCCAGCAGCTTTAATAGCGGGAGCCGGGACGAGCAGTACTTC.

This clonotype came up a few times. The chain combines TRBV14 with TRBJ2-1, with D tentatively TRBD1 (6 bases). The V and J ends lost 4 bases and 4 bases respectively, with 20 bases between them. This CDR3 is 17 amino acids long. Germline-derived CDR1 and CDR2 are SGHDN and FVKESK. CDR3 residues: CASSLRGTVYDYNEQFF. DNA for the CDR3: TGTGCCAGCAGCCTTAGGGGGACCGTTTATGATTACAATGAGCAGTTCTTC. Combining the CDR3 with reference TRBV14 and TRBJ2-1 gives the whole variable domain EAGVTQFPSHSVIEKGQTVTLRCDPISGHDNLYWYRRVMGKEIKFLLHFVKESKQDESGMPNNRFLAERTGGTYSTLKVQPAELEDSGVYFCASSLRGTVYDYNEQFFGPGTRLTVL.

CDR3 residues: CASMTGEWTEAFF. CDR3 bases: TGTGCCAGTATGACAGGGGAGTGGACTGAAGCTTTCTTT. V and J are TRBV7-9 and TRBJ1-1; TRBD1 agrees at 8 bases. The CDR3 has 13 amino acids. The V gene end was trimmed by 9 bases and the J gene end by 5 bases; junction bases not matched to a gene: 8. The germline gives CDR1 SEHNR, CDR2 FQNEAQ (reference sequence).

This chain uses TRBV4-2 with TRBJ2-1; perhaps TRBD2 as D (6 bases). This CDR3 contains 17 residues. V dropped 3 bases and J dropped 4 bases, with 19 bases sitting between them. Germline loops: CDR1 LGHNA, CDR2 YNFKEQ. This CDR3 reads CASSQLLTGDTYNEQFF. In DNA, the CDR3 is TGTGCCAGCAGCCAGCTGTTGACGGGAGATACTTACAATGAGCAGTTCTTC.

This clonotype has a single count. V gene TRBV20-1 combines with J gene TRBJ2-5; D not certain. V was trimmed by 0 bases and J by 7 bases, leaving 9 bases between them. The CDR3 runs to 12 residues. The germline V gene has CDR1 DFQATT and CDR2 SNEGSKA (reference sequence). The CDR3 DNA reads TGCAGTGCTAGAGATCTTAAGGGGACCCAGTACTTC. Its protein product is CSARDLKGTQYF.

This clonotype was seen only a few times. The rearrangement uses TRBV7-9 and TRBJ2-3; D is unclear. The CDR3 length is 12 residues. Trimming took off 1 base at V and 7 bases at J, with 6 bases between the two ends. The V gene's germline CDR1 is SEHNR and CDR2 FQNEAQ (reference sequence). CDR3 loop: CASSLVRNTQYF. The CDR3 coding sequence is TGTGCCAGCAGCTTAGTGAGGAATACGCAGTATTTT.

Notes on this clonotype: At one boundary the junction diverges from the germline segment, which might be a read error. The chain employs TRBV12-3 or TRBV12-4 and TRBJ2-4, with a possible D match to TRBD1 (5 bases). The CDR3 contains 14 residues. The CDR3 nucleotides read TGCGCCAGCAGCTTGGCAGGGGCCAAAAACATTCAGTACTTC. Translated, it gives CASSLAGAKNIQYF.

This clonotype was detected a few times. This chain joins TRBV12-3 or TRBV12-4 and TRBJ2-2; D ambiguous. This CDR3 has 13 amino acids. V lost 6 bases to trimming and J lost 1 base, with 6 bases between them. The CDR3 is CASSTGNTGELFF. The CDR3 region has the DNA TGTGCCAGCAGCACTGGGAACACCGGGGAGCTGTTTTTT.

This clonotype was seen a few times. The chain carries TRBV15 and TRBJ1-2; D is possibly TRBD1 (6 bases). Germline assignment: CDR1 LNHNV and CDR2 YYDKDF (reference sequence). The CDR3 covers 14 residues. The germline V and J ends were trimmed by 1 base and 4 bases, with 10 bases remaining between them. The chain's CDR3 is CATSRGGGTYGYTF. CDR3 in DNA: TGTGCCACCAGCAGAGGTGGGGGCACCTATGGCTACACCTTC. Full variable domain (outside the CDR3, taken from reference TRBV15 and TRBJ1-2): DAMVIQNPRYQVTQFGKPVTLSCSQTLNHNVMYWYQQKSSQAPKLLFHYYDKDFNNEADTPDNFQSRRPNTSFCFLDIRSPGLGDTAMYLCATSRGGGTYGYTFGSGTRLTVV.

This clonotype was seen at least ten times. The CDR3 DNA follows: TGCAGTGCTGGTGGGGCTCAACAGTTCTTC. Translated: CSAGGAQQFF. V is TRBV20-1 and J is TRBJ2-1, with D maybe TRBD1 (5 bases). The CDR3 is made up of 10 amino acids. V dropped 5 bases and J dropped 13 bases, with 12 bases sitting between them. Germline-derived CDR1 and CDR2 are DFQATT and SNEGSKA (reference sequence).

The chain employs TRBV29-1 and TRBJ2-3, with TRBD2 matching 8 bases. Trimming at V came to 4 bases and at J to 2 bases, leaving 8 bases not matched to a gene. Germline CDR1 SQVTM, CDR2 ANQGSEA. CDR3 length: 15 amino acids. CDR3 residues: CSVAGGSGDTDTQYF. The CDR3 nucleotides are TGCAGCGTTGCGGGAGGGTCTGGGGACACAGATACGCAGTATTTT.

The rearrangement uses TRBV21-1 and TRBJ2-7; the D call of TRBD1 is as the table states it, not checked on the DNA. TRBV21-1 is recorded as a pseudogene. The CDR3 runs 14 residues. CDR3 sequence reads: CASSKAGDTYEQYV. The CDR3 region has the DNA TGTGCCAGCAGCAAAGCAGGGGACACCTACGAGCAGTACGTC.

V and J are TRBV5-4 and TRBJ2-3; TRBD1 or TRBD2 may be the D gene (5 bases each). The CDR3 is 15 residues long. V was cut by 4 bases and J by 9 bases, with 21 bases left in between. Germline values: CDR1 SGHNT, CDR2 YYREEE (reference sequence). The CDR3: CASSHPTGPSPTQYF. The CDR3 nucleotides are TGTGCCAGCAGCCATCCTACGGGGCCCTCTCCCACGCAGTATTTT.

The rearrangement links TRBV12-3 or TRBV12-4 to TRBJ1-1; 8 bases fit TRBD1. The V gene end was trimmed by 6 bases and the J gene end by 0 bases; junction bases not matched to a gene: 6. The CDR3 contains 15 residues. CDR3 in DNA: TGTGCCAGCAGGACCGGACAGGGTCTGAACACTGAAGCTTTCTTT. This translates into CASRTGQGLNTEAFF.

This clonotype was counted only a few times. The chain links TRBV20-1 to TRBJ1-6; D is undetermined. Germline values: CDR1 DFQATT, CDR2 SNEGSKA (reference sequence). CDR3 length: 13 amino acids. Trimming stripped 3 bases from V and 3 bases from J, with 6 bases between. CDR3 nucleotide sequence: TGCAGTGCTAGGGGAATCTATAATTCACCCCTCCACTTT. Amino acids: CSARGIYNSPLHF.

The chain links TRBV7-9 to TRBJ2-7, with TRBD2 matching over 11 bases. Trimming at V came to 5 bases and at J to 4 bases, leaving 7 bases not matched to a gene. The CDR3 is made up of 15 amino acids. Per the germline V gene, CDR1 is SEHNR and CDR2 is FQNEAQ (reference sequence). The CDR3 protein is CASSPDSGRGYEQYF. The CDR3 nucleotides read TGTGCCAGCAGCCCCGATAGCGGGAGGGGTTACGAGCAGTACTTC.